One and the same sample provided the 2 T cell receptor beta chains below, sequenced in a study of CD8 T cells in ankylosing spondylitis. TCRdb reanalysed the 5' RACE reads using MiXCR and keeps one entry per CDR3 protein. The sample has some 240,000 distinct CDR3 sequences, 18% seen once. Sample: blood, either unsorted or a sorted T cell fraction (not recorded which). Receptors originate from a male donor with ankylosing spondylitis or in good health (not recorded which).

The CDR3 DNA follows: TGCGCCAGCAGCCAACCCGATAACAGCAGGGCCACCTACGAGCAGTACTTC. Translating gives CASSQPDNSRATYEQYF. The V and J genes are TRBV4-1 and TRBJ2-7; weak D call: TRBD1 (5 bases). The CDR3 runs to 17 residues. Between the trimmed V and J ends, which lost 2 bases and 2 bases, there was a span of 19 bases. Germline-derived CDR1 and CDR2 are MGHRA and YSYEKL.

The CDR3 DNA follows: TGTGCCAGCAGTTTTGCCAGGGACTATGGCTACACCTTC. Amino acids: CASSFARDYGYTF. V is TRBV12-3 or TRBV12-4 and J is TRBJ1-2, with D tentatively TRBD1 (5 bases). V lost 3 bases to trimming and J lost 3 bases, with 8 bases between them. There are 13 residues in the CDR3.